This TCR beta chain was identified during a study of long-term antiretroviral therapy in people with HIV. Study-wide findings and caveats: Blood draws took place between about 2004 and 2017 and possibly involved older ART regimens.

Survey level was the resolution at which the v3.0 immunoSEQ assay ran. Using immunoSEQ multiplex PCR, the repertoire was profiled, and TCRdb retains in-frame clones only, with some absent. The table has 19,000 or so clones, around 80% seen once. From germline, CDR1 is LGHNA and CDR2 YNFKEQ. V trimming: 1 base; J trimming: 4 bases; junction bases outside the gene matches: 7. There are 17 residues in the CDR3. Per individual, the PBMC samples numbered at least one pre-ART and at least two post-ART. Treated in the United States were all of the participants with HIV. Details on this clone: Its specificity is not known.

The receptor's source is a woman in her thirties or forties with HIV. The V gene is TRBV4-2, the J gene TRBJ2-7; 13 bases align to TRBD2. Here the sequenced sample was unsorted PBMCs, taken at the start of antiretroviral therapy, before treatment. The CDR3 DNA is TGTGCCAGCAGCCAAGCTCCGACTAGCGGGGGGTCTTACGAGCAGTACTTC. Translating gives CASSQAPTSGGSYEQYF.